This passage covers 16 T cell receptor beta chains from one sample sequenced in a study of OX40 agonist ivuxolimab in advanced cancers. TCRdb's table, derived via immunoSEQ multiplex PCR, lists solely in-frame clones and lacks some. This sample yields tens of thousands of clones, of which 87% are seen a single time; over 2.5% belongs to the top ten. The sequences come from CD4+ or CD8+ T cells sorted from blood, collected in a trial of the OX40 agonist ivuxolimab. These receptor sequences come from an adult with an advanced solid tumor such as melanoma, head and neck, liver or kidney cancer.

The chain is built from TRBV25-1 and TRBJ2-7, with a possible D match to TRBD1 (5 bases). The CDR3 covers 16 residues. The V end lost 1 base, the J end lost 1 base, and 14 bases lay between the germline ends. Germline V gene data show CDR1 as MGHDK and CDR2 as SYGVNS. The CDR3 DNA is TGTGCCAGCAGTGAATCCCCCCGGCAGGGATCCTACGAGCAGTACTTC. This translates into CASSESPRQGSYEQYF.

The chain has TRBV28 and TRBJ1-3; no clear D gene. V lost 6 bases and J 0 bases, leaving 6 bases between the germline ends. Germline CDR1 is MDHEN and CDR2 is SYDVKM. This CDR3 comprises 13 residues. The CDR3 coding sequence is TGTGCCAGCAGGCTGAGCTCTGGAAACACCATATATTTT. Residues: CASRLSSGNTIYF. Combining the CDR3 with reference TRBV28 and TRBJ1-3 gives the whole variable domain DVKVTQSSRYLVKRTGEKVFLECVQDMDHENMFWYRQDPGLGLRLIYFSYDVKMKEKGDIPEGYSVSREKKERFSLILESASTNQTSMYLCASRLSSGNTIYFGEGSWLTVV.

The CDR3 sequence: CASSPFSGDFGYTF. The CDR3 DNA is TGTGCCAGCTCACCATTCTCAGGGGATTTTGGCTACACCTTC. V usage is TRBV18 and J usage is TRBJ1-2, with a possible D match to TRBD1 (6 bases). Trimming shortened V by 2 bases and J by 7 bases, and 14 bases separated the two germline ends. This CDR3 region has 14 residues. From germline, CDR1 is KGHSH and CDR2 LQKENI.

The chain is built from TRBV7-3 and TRBJ2-5; the D gene is possibly TRBD2 (6 bases). V dropped 1 base and J dropped 4 bases, with 13 bases sitting between them. Germline loops: CDR1 SGHTA, CDR2 FQGTGA. The CDR3 has 15 amino acids. The CDR3 sequence: CASSLNPGGGETQYF. CDR3 sequence (DNA): TGTGCCAGCAGCTTAAATCCTGGGGGAGGAGAGACCCAGTACTTC.

This sequence joins TRBV18 and TRBJ1-5, with D hard to call. Looked up from germline, CDR1 is KGHSH and CDR2 is LQKENI. The germline V and J ends were trimmed by 2 bases and 5 bases, with 7 bases remaining between them. The CDR3 is 13 amino acids. The CDR3 DNA sequence: TGTGCCAGCTCACCAGGGTATGATCAGCCCCAGCATTTT. Protein product: CASSPGYDQPQHF.

The chain joins TRBV30 to TRBJ2-2, with D possibly TRBD2 on 5 matching bases. Trimming took off 7 bases at V and 0 bases at J, with 18 bases between the two ends. Germline assignment: CDR1 GTSNPN and CDR2 SVGIG (reference sequence). There are 16 residues in the CDR3. The CDR3 region has the DNA TGTGCCTTACGACTTGGGAGTCCGGCGAACACCGGGGAGCTGTTTTTT. It codes for CALRLGSPANTGELFF.

V is TRBV27 and J is TRBJ1-5, with a possible D match to TRBD1 (6 bases). V lost 5 bases and J 6 bases, leaving 17 bases between the germline ends. The germline CDR1 and CDR2 sequences are MNHEY and SMNVEV (reference sequence). CDR3 size: 15 residues. Written as DNA, the CDR3 is TGTGCCAGCAGTGGGTCCGGGAGGGGGAGTCAGCCCCAGCATTTT. Translation: CASSGSGRGSQPQHF.

This clone appeared a single time. This sequence joins TRBV27 and TRBJ2-1; 7 positions match TRBD1. Trimming at V came to 2 bases and at J to 6 bases, leaving 4 bases not matched to a gene. The germline V gene has CDR1 MNHEY and CDR2 SMNVEV (reference sequence). The CDR3 runs 14 residues. The chain's CDR3 is CASSLGTDPNEQFF. CDR3 bases: TGTGCCAGCAGTTTAGGGACAGACCCCAATGAGCAGTTCTTC.

V usage is TRBV5-6 and J usage is TRBJ2-1, with D perhaps matching TRBD2 (7 bases). The CDR3 runs to 16 residues. The germline CDR1 and CDR2 sequences are SGHDT and YYEEEE. V gave up 6 bases and J gave up 0 bases, with 16 bases separating them. In DNA, the CDR3 is TGTGCCAGCAACAAGGGCGGGGGCAGCTCCTACAATGAGCAGTTCTTC. Its protein product is CASNKGGGSSYNEQFF.

The sample holds a few counts of this clone. The chain uses TRBV6-5 and TRBJ1-2, with 11 bases matching TRBD1. Losses at the gene ends were 4 bases for V and 8 bases for J; bases not matched to a gene: 6. The CDR3 is made up of 14 amino acids. The germline gives CDR1 MNHEY, CDR2 SVGAGI. The CDR3 sequence is CASSSDRGRRGYTF. In nucleotides, the CDR3 is TGTGCCAGCAGTTCGGACAGGGGGCGACGAGGCTACACCTTC.

This sequence joins TRBV4-2 and TRBJ2-5; D call uncertain. Near its end, the DNA agrees better with TRBJ2-7, so the J call may be wrong. CDR3 length: 13 residues. The V gene's germline CDR1 is LGHNA and CDR2 YNFKEQ. CDR3 nucleotides: TGTGCCAGCAGCCAAGGTTCCGCCTACGAGCAGTACTTC. This codes for CASSQGSAYEQYF.

The genes are TRBV6-5 and TRBJ2-5; 8 bases match TRBD1. The J call may be faulty, since TRBJ2-7 better matches the DNA end. The germline V gene has CDR1 MNHEY and CDR2 SVGAGI. The CDR3 length is 15 residues. CDR3 DNA sequence: TGTGCCAGCAGTTACGCCCGGGGACAGGTCTACGAGCAGTACTTC. Translating it yields CASSYARGQVYEQYF.

The rearrangement joins TRBV6-6 to TRBJ2-7, with 8 bases aligning to TRBD2. Trimming removed 4 bases from V and 6 bases from J; junction bases left unmatched: 2. This CDR3 region has 12 residues. CDR1 is MNHNY, CDR2 SVGAGI, per germline (reference sequence). DNA of the CDR3: TGTGCCAGCAGTTCCCTAGCGGGCGAGCAGTACTTC. Protein: CASSSLAGEQYF.

The V call is TRBV18, the J call TRBJ1-1; D may be TRBD1 (6 bases). The CDR3 consists of 12 residues. V was cut by 3 bases and J by 7 bases, with 9 bases left in between. Germline values: CDR1 KGHSH, CDR2 LQKENI. CDR3 in amino acids: CASSPRTDEAFF. In nucleotides, the CDR3 is TGTGCCAGCTCACCTCGGACAGATGAAGCTTTCTTT. Drawing the rest from reference TRBV18 and TRBJ1-1, the complete variable domain is NAGVMQNPRHLVRRRGQEARLRCSPMKGHSHVYWYRQLPEEGLKFMVYLQKENIIDESGMPKERFSAEFPKEGPSILRIQQVVRGDSAAYFCASSPRTDEAFFGQGTRLTVV.

This chain uses TRBV7-9 with TRBJ1-2; maybe TRBD1 (5 bases). Germline V gene data show CDR1 as SEHNR and CDR2 as FQNEAQ (reference sequence). The V and J ends lost 3 bases and 8 bases respectively, with 13 bases between them. This CDR3 is 13 amino acids long. CDR3 in amino acids: CASSFREIEGYTF. The DNA of the CDR3 is TGTGCCAGCAGCTTCAGGGAGATAGAGGGCTACACCTTC.

V and J are TRBV11-2 and TRBJ2-7; D is possibly TRBD1 or TRBD2 (5 bases each). V lost 4 bases and J lost 5, with 15 bases in between. Germline V CDR1 and CDR2: SGHAT, FQNNGV. This CDR3 has 14 amino acids. The CDR3 is CASSSGRTVDEQYF. The CDR3 nucleotides read TGTGCCAGCAGCTCGGGACGTACAGTGGACGAGCAGTACTTC.